This T cell receptor beta chain emerged from a study of T cell changes during pregnancy in multiple sclerosis. The CDR3 consists of 13 residues. V gave up 5 bases and J gave up 5 bases; unmatched junction bases: 5. CDR1 MNHEY and CDR2 SVGAGI come from the germline V gene. The protocol was immunoSEQ multiplex PCR, while the TCRdb copy is restricted to in-frame clones and leaves out a portion. The table records approximately 41,000 clones, about 95% of them present only once. The clonotype originates from a female donor with multiple sclerosis, enrolled in a pregnancy study. The chain carries TRBV6-5 and TRBJ1-2; 7 bases are shared with TRBD1. The source was CD4+ T cells from peripheral blood mononuclear cells, collected in the second trimester of pregnancy. The CDR3 nucleotides read TGTGCCAGCAGTCCCGGGACAGTATATGGCTACACCTTC. Translation gives CASSPGTVYGYTF.